This is a list of T cell receptor beta chains from one sample in a study of long-term antiretroviral therapy in people with HIV. Here immunoSEQ multiplex PCR was the method, and the copy in TCRdb shows in-frame clones only, minus some. Counted here are tens of thousands of clones, 81% occurring once; the ten biggest clones make up less than 15%. Sequences were derived from unsorted PBMCs, sampled 0.1 years before starting antiretroviral therapy. These receptors were obtained from a man aged 35 to 55 with HIV. The CDR3 runs from the conserved cysteine through the conserved F or W. A D gene is named only where the DNA matches it firmly. Expanded clones are given a class, and other clones once, few, many or no size at all.

TRBJ2-7 . TRBD1 TRBV7-6 TGTGCCAGCAGCTTAGACCGAGGACAGGGGCCTTCTTCCTACGAGCAGTACTTC CASSLDRGQGPSSYEQYF
TRBJ2-3 . TRBD2 TRBV7-8 TGTGCCAGCAGCTTTAGCGGGGGGCCCACAGATACGCAGTATTTT CASSFSGGPTDTQYF
TRBJ2-1 . TRBD2 TRBV7-9 TGTGCCAGCAATAACCCGGGACTAGCGGGGGGCCAAGGGCTCAATGAGCAGTTCTTC CASNNPGLAGGQGLNEQFF
TRBJ2-1 . TRBD2 TRBV28 TGTGCCAGCAGCCCAGGGACTAGCGGCTACAATGAGCAGTTCTTC CASSPGTSGYNEQFF
TRBJ1-4 . . TRBV10-3 TGTGCCATCAGTGTGGATGAGGGAGAAAGTGAAAAACTGTTTTTT CAISVDEGESEKLFF
TRBJ1-1 . . TRBV2 TGTGCCAGCAGTGTGGGATCTGAAGCTTTCTTT CASSVGSEAFF
TRBJ2-6 once . TRBV5-4 TGTGCCAGCAGCTTGAGTTTACCTGGGGCCAACGTCCTGACTTTC CASSLSLPGANVLTF
TRBJ2-3 few TRBD2 TRBV7-9 TGTGCCAGCAGCTCTCTAGCGGGAGAGACAGATACGCAGTATTTT CASSSLAGETDTQYF
TRBJ1-5 . . TRBV6-6 TGTGCCAGCAGTTACTCGGGTCAGCCCCAGCATTTT CASSYSGQPQHF
TRBJ2-2 . . TRBV9 TGTGCCAGCAAGACCTACACCGGGGAGCTGTTTTTT CASKTYTGELFF
TRBJ2-7 . TRBD1 TRBV11-3 TGTGCCAGCAGCTCTGGACAGGGGTTTGGAGAGCAGTACTTC CASSSGQGFGEQYF
TRBJ2-7 . . TRBV9 TGTGCCAGCAGCCGTGGGGGCTCCTACGAGCAGTACTTC CASSRGGSYEQYF
TRBJ1-2 . TRBD1 TRBV19 TGTGCCAGTATCCGCGCCGGGACAGGAGAGTATGGCTACACCTTC CASIRAGTGEYGYTF
TRBJ1-1 . . TRBV7-3 TGTGCCAGCAGAGTCGACAGGAACACTGAAGCTTTCTTT CASRVDRNTEAFF
TRBJ2-1 . TRBD1 TRBV29-1 TGCAGCGGCGCGAGGGCAGGGGGCAATGAGCAGTTCTTC CSGARAGGNEQFF
TRBJ2-1 . . TRBV7-9 TGTGCCAGCAGCTGGGCTTCCTCCTACAATGAGCAGTTCTTC CASSWASSYNEQFF
TRBJ2-7 . TRBD2 TRBV28 TGTGCCAGCAGGACATGGGGACTAGCGGAAAAGAGCTCCTACGAGCAGTACTTC CASRTWGLAEKSSYEQYF
TRBJ2-2 . TRBD2 TRBV19 TGTGCCAGTAGTATAGGGACTAGGGGAACCGGGGAGCTGTTTTTT CASSIGTRGTGELFF
TRBJ2-2 . TRBD1 TRBV29-1 TGCAGCGCCGACGGAACAGGGGGCGGAATCACCGGGGAGCTGTTTTTT CSADGTGGGITGELFF
TRBJ2-6 . . TRBV29-1 TGCAGCGTTGCACTCAAGCCCACGCACTCTGGGGCCAACGTCCTGACTTTC CSVALKPTHSGANVLTF
TRBJ1-2 . TRBD1 TRBV7-2 TGTGCCAGCAGGGAAACAGGGGATGGGGGCTACACCTTC CASRETGDGGYTF
TRBJ2-7 . TRBD1 TRBV28 TGTGCCAGCAGATCGACAGGGGGACCCTACGAGCAGTACTTC CASRSTGGPYEQYF
TRBJ1-1 . TRBD1 TRBV19 TGTGCCAGTAGTCCACGGACAGGCCGGAACACTGAAGCTTTCTTT CASSPRTGRNTEAFF
TRBJ2-7 . . TRBV27 TGTGCCAGCAGTTTAAGGAGGGGCAGCTCCTACGAGCAGTACTTC CASSLRRGSSYEQYF
TRBJ2-1 once . TRBV7-2 TGTGCCAGCAGCTTAGCGGGGGCGTCCTACAATGAGCAGTTCTTC CASSLAGASYNEQFF